Reported below is one T cell receptor (beta chain). Study processing details: Cell counts per sample came from amplifying reference gene primers. Some clones are missing from TCRdb's copy, which holds only in-frame ones; the method was immunoSEQ multiplex PCR. The V and J calls and the clone size are those of that table, but D and trimming were determined from the DNA. The sample holds about 94,000 clones, roughly 80% seen once. This record belongs to a study of blood T cell repertoires in COVID-19. CDR3 size: 13 residues. Germline V lookup: CDR1 MGHRA, CDR2 YSYEKL. The trim removed 6 bases at V and 5 bases at J, leaving 5 bases unmatched.

The V call is TRBV4-1, the J call TRBJ1-2; the match to TRBD1 covers 8 bases. Sequencing was performed on peripheral blood. The sequence was obtained from a man in his 60s with acute or convalescent COVID-19. The CDR3 nucleotides read TGCGCCAGCAGACCTACAGGGGGGTATGGCTACACCTTC. Translating it yields CASRPTGGYGYTF.